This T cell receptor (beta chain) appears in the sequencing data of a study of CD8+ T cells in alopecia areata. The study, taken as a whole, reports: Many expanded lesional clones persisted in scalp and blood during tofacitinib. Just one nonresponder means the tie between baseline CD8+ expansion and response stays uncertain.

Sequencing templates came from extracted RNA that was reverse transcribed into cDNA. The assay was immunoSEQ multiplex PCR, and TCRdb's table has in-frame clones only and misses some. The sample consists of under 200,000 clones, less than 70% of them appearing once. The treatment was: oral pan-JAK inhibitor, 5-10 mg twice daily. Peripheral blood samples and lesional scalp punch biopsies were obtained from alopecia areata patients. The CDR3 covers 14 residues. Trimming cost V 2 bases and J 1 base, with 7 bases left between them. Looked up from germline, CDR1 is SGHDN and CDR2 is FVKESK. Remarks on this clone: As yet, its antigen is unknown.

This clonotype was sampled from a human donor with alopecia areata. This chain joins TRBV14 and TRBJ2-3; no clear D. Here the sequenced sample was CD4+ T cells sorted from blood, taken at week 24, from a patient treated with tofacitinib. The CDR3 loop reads CASSQQERTDTQYF. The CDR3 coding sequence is TGTGCCAGCAGCCAACAGGAGCGCACAGATACGCAGTATTTT.